A single sample gave rise to the 3 T cell receptor beta chains below, sequenced in a study of T cell changes during pregnancy in multiple sclerosis (dated by TCRdb to the late 2010s). Receptor amplification or capture employed the immunoSEQ multiplex PCR assay. The clones in this table, taken by TCRdb from immuneACCESS, are in-frame only. Not every clone is retained; where verified, under half of the shortfall comes from an unresolved V gene, and the cause of the rest is unknown. Within this sample are more than 40,000 clones, with about 91% of them counted one time only. About 8.1% of the sample is taken by the ten largest. The sequences come from CD8+ T cells from peripheral blood mononuclear cells, collected after pregnancy. All receptors derive from a female donor with multiple sclerosis, enrolled in a pregnancy study.

The V and J genes are TRBV7-9 and TRBJ2-7; D is perhaps TRBD1 (5 bases). The CDR3 runs 12 residues. The germline CDR1 and CDR2 sequences are SEHNR and FQNEAQ (reference sequence). Deletions cut 4 bases from V and 3 bases from J, with 7 bases between. The CDR3 coding sequence is TGTGCCAGCAGCTATACAGGCTACGAGCAGTACTTC. Its protein is CASSYTGYEQYF.

This chain uses TRBV9 with TRBJ1-1; D is undetermined. The CDR3 has 14 residues. V was clipped by 0 bases and J by 2 bases, with 8 bases between them. Germline V gene data show CDR1 as SGDLS and CDR2 as YYNGEE. The CDR3 coding sequence is TGTGCCAGCAGCGTAGAACTCGGTAACACTGAAGCTTTCTTT. Its protein product is CASSVELGNTEAFF.

The chain has TRBV19 and TRBJ1-2; 9 bases fit TRBD1. The CDR3 has 15 amino acids. Germline lookup yields CDR1 LNHDA and CDR2 SQIVND (reference sequence). The trim removed 6 bases at V and 4 bases at J, leaving 9 bases unmatched. CDR3 nucleotides: TGTGCCAGTAGCCCGGGACAGGGCAAGATCTATGGCTACACCTTC. It codes for CASSPGQGKIYGYTF.